This T cell receptor beta chain was identified during a study of T cell responses to AZD1222 COVID-19 vaccine. Study background: The analysis combined second doses at about 4 or about 12 weeks.

Sequencing was performed with immunoSEQ multiplex PCR; in TCRdb, only in-frame clones are kept and a portion is missing. Here the sample spans 130,000 or so clones, roughly nine tenths being singletons. A remark on this clone: Its antigen is currently unknown.

CDR1 is MNHEY and CDR2 is SVGEGT in the germline V gene. The CDR3 runs 15 residues. V shed 6 bases and J shed 2 bases, with 16 bases lying between them. Overall study findings and caveats: A mostly white British donor set with more females was recruited, and clonal diversity was possibly underestimated.

Specimen: peripheral blood, collected on day 0 of AZD1222 vaccination. The chain employs TRBV6-2 or TRBV6-3 and TRBJ2-5, with a weak D call TRBD1 (6 bases). This clonotype originated in an adult in good health. The CDR3 sequence is CASSPRGIGQETQYF. CDR3 nucleotide sequence: TGTGCCAGCAGCCCTAGGGGGATAGGGCAAGAGACCCAGTACTTC.